The clone carrying this T cell receptor (beta chain) was seen more than once but under ten times. The repertoire was sequenced with immunoSEQ multiplex PCR; TCRdb's copy has only in-frame clones and lacks some. The table lists some 89,000 clones, roughly nine tenths of them singletons. The data belong to a study of control samples from healthy donors and cancer patients. The clonotype was recovered from a man aged 25 to 40 in good health. Specimen: blood.

CDR3 sequence (DNA): TGTGCCATAGGACCGTCGGGAGTGGAGACCCAGTACTTC. Residues: CAIGPSGVETQYF. The V call is TRBV24-1, the J call TRBJ2-5; a weak D match, TRBD2 (6 bases). CDR3 length: 13 residues. Per germline, CDR1 KGHDR and CDR2 SFDVKD. V lost 11 bases to trimming and J lost 5 bases, with 17 bases between them.